A single sample is the source of the 23 T cell receptor beta chains below, sequenced in a study of circulating CD8 cells and anti-PD-1 response in melanoma. From live CD3+CD8+TCRalphabeta+ cells, four PD-1 and/or TIGIT subsets were sorted. Using 15 ng of total RNA, TCR libraries were made with the QIAseq Immune Repertoire TCR panel. MiXCR, applied by TCRdb to the reads, yields one record per CDR3 protein. This repertoire shows hundreds of distinct CDR3 sequences, 10% found once; its top ten account for around 20%. The sample in question was CD8+ T cells from PBMCs, obtained at baseline or after one month of anti-PD-1 therapy (not recorded which). These receptors all come from a human donor with melanoma.

By frequency in the sample, this clonotype is large. Without the conserved terminal phenylalanine or tryptophan, this CDR3 likely stems from a read error. V is TRBV20-1 and J is TRBJ2-3, with TRBD2 identical over 12 bases. The CDR3 spans 17 residues. The junction had 11 bases not matched to a gene; V was cut back by 3 bases and J by 4 bases. Germline V gene lookup returns CDR1 DFQATT and CDR2 SNEGSKA (reference sequence). CDR3 sequence (DNA): TGCAGTGCTAGCCTCGACGCTAGCGGGGGGGCCCCAGATACGCAGTATATT. Translation gives CSASLDASGGAPDTQYI.

By frequency in the sample, this clonotype is medium-sized. CDR3 region: CASSLVSTGPHGYTF. The CDR3 region has the DNA TGTGCCAGCAGCTTGGTGTCGACAGGACCGCATGGCTACACCTTC. The genes are TRBV5-8 and TRBJ1-2; a possible D gene is TRBD1 (6 bases). Germline-derived CDR1 and CDR2 are SGHTS and YDEGEE. V lost 0 bases, J lost 6 bases, and 15 bases lay in between. This CDR3 has 15 amino acids.

This clonotype is large by share. V gene TRBV19 combines with J gene TRBJ1-2; D is perhaps TRBD1 (5 bases). Germline-derived CDR1 and CDR2 are LNHDA and SQIVND (reference sequence). The germline V and J ends were trimmed by 3 bases and 4 bases, with 12 bases remaining between them. The CDR3 runs 14 residues. DNA of the CDR3: TGTGCCAGTAGTATGTCGGCAGGGACCTATGGCTACACCTTC. Protein sequence: CASSMSAGTYGYTF.

By frequency in the sample, this clonotype is large. The chain links TRBV28 to TRBJ2-7, with 8 bases that match TRBD2. This CDR3 has 13 residues. Trimming at V came to 5 bases and at J to 4 bases, leaving 4 bases not matched to a gene. Germline CDR1 MDHEN, CDR2 SYDVKM. The CDR3 loop reads CASSRGGIYEQYF. CDR3 nucleotide sequence: TGTGCCAGCAGTCGCGGGGGGATTTACGAGCAGTACTTC.

In this sample, this clonotype is large (0.1 to 1%). The chain combines TRBV7-2 with TRBJ2-7; D may correspond to TRBD1 or TRBD2 (5 bases each). V was trimmed by 4 bases and J by 7 bases, leaving 17 bases between them. This CDR3 spans 14 amino acids. From germline, CDR1 is SGHTA and CDR2 FQGNSA. Here the CDR3 DNA reads TGTGCCAGCAGCTCCTCGGGGCTCCCGGGGGAGCAGTACTTC. Translated: CASSSSGLPGEQYF.

Relative to its sample, this clonotype is large. The rearrangement links TRBV9 to TRBJ2-1; perhaps TRBD2 as D (6 bases). The CDR3 runs to 12 residues. Germline assignment: CDR1 SGDLS and CDR2 YYNGEE. V shed 3 bases and J shed 10 bases, with 11 bases lying between them. The CDR3: CASSETLAEQFF. The CDR3, as DNA: TGTGCCAGCAGCGAGACGCTAGCGGAGCAGTTCTTC. The full variable domain, with the rest looked up from reference TRBV9 and TRBJ2-1, is DSGVTQTPKHLITATGQRVTLRCSPRSGDLSVYWYQQSLDQGLQFLIQYYNGEERAKGNILERFSAQQFPDLHSELNLSSLELGDSALYFCASSETLAEQFFGPGTRLTVL.

By share of the sample, this clonotype is large. CDR3 bases: TGTGCCAGCACGGGGCTCCTTGGGTACGAGCAGTACTTC. It specifies CASTGLLGYEQYF. The chain carries TRBV28 and TRBJ2-7; D tentatively fits TRBD1 or TRBD2 (5 bases each). Germline V gene lookup returns CDR1 MDHEN and CDR2 SYDVKM. The CDR3 is made up of 13 amino acids. V dropped 7 bases and J dropped 4 bases, with 14 bases sitting between them.

By frequency in the sample, this clonotype is large (0.1 to 1%). The V call is TRBV28, the J call TRBJ2-7; 7 bases agree with TRBD2. The CDR3 is 15 amino acids. The V gene's germline CDR1 is MDHEN and CDR2 SYDVKM. J lost 4 bases, V lost 4 bases, and 10 bases had no gene match. The CDR3 sequence: CASSSSWRETYEQYF. CDR3 coding DNA: TGTGCCAGCAGTTCCTCCTGGCGGGAGACGTACGAGCAGTACTTC.

This clonotype qualifies as large (0.1 to 1%). The chain uses TRBV28 and TRBJ2-1; D unclear. V was trimmed by 0 bases and J by 10 bases, leaving 4 bases between them. The CDR3 contains 11 residues. The V gene's germline CDR1 is MDHEN and CDR2 SYDVKM. CDR3 sequence (DNA): TGTGCCAGCAGTTTATGGGGGGAGCAGTTCTTC. Residues: CASSLWGEQFF.

This chain connects TRBV7-3 to TRBJ2-1, with 8 bases aligning to TRBD2. Trimming at V came to 6 bases and at J to 9 bases, leaving 10 bases not matched to a gene. The CDR3 is 14 amino acids. Germline lookup yields CDR1 SGHTA and CDR2 FQGTGA. CDR3 DNA: TGTGCCAGCAGGGAGACTAGCGCCAACACTGAGCAGTTCTTC. Protein: CASRETSANTEQFF. The full variable domain, rest sourced from reference TRBV7-3 and TRBJ2-1, is GAGVSQTPSNKVTEKGKYVELRCDPISGHTALYWYRQSLGQGPEFLIYFQGTGAADDSGLPNDRFFAVRPEGSVSTLKIQRTERGDSAVYLCASRETSANTEQFFGPGTRLTVL.

By sample share, this clonotype is large (0.1 to 1%). In nucleotides, the CDR3 is TGTGCCAGCAGTTCCCTCAGATACGAGCAGTACTTC. Its protein is CASSSLRYEQYF. The chain couples TRBV28 to TRBJ2-7, with no clear D. Germline V gives CDR1 MDHEN, CDR2 SYDVKM. Trimming stripped 4 bases from V and 4 bases from J, with 8 bases between. The CDR3 contains 12 residues.

The gene calls are TRBV12-3 or TRBV12-4 and TRBJ2-3; no firm D call. Trimming stripped 3 bases from V and 0 bases from J, with 7 bases between. The CDR3 is 14 amino acids. The CDR3 reads CASSFERSTDTQYF. CDR3 nucleotides: TGTGCCAGCAGTTTTGAAAGGAGCACAGATACGCAGTATTTT.

Sample share makes this clonotype large. V usage is TRBV28 and J usage is TRBJ2-3; the D gene is possibly TRBD2 (6 bases). This CDR3 has 14 residues. Trimming removed 2 bases from V and 3 bases from J, with 9 bases in between. Germline CDR1 MDHEN, CDR2 SYDVKM. CDR3 region: CASSLPGVTDTQYF. The CDR3 nucleotides read TGTGCCAGCAGTTTACCGGGAGTGACAGATACGCAGTATTTT.

Within the sample, this clonotype is large. V is TRBV6-2 or TRBV6-3 and J is TRBJ2-5; TRBD1 aligns across 7 bases. Germline CDR1 is MNHEY and CDR2 is SVGEGT. The V gene end was trimmed by 5 bases and the J gene end by 4 bases; junction bases not matched to a gene: 13. This CDR3 is built from 16 residues. The CDR3 sequence: CASSPDRDEWAETQYF. The CDR3 DNA is TGTGCCAGCAGTCCCGACAGGGATGAATGGGCAGAGACCCAGTACTTC.

This clonotype is deemed large. One end of the junction varies from germline; a read error may be responsible. The rearrangement links TRBV9 to TRBJ1-2; D is ambiguous. This CDR3 comprises 14 residues. Germline CDR1 reads SGDLS; CDR2 reads YYNGEE. The CDR3, as DNA: TGTGCCAGCAGCCCATACCGGGTGGACCCGCTACCTTCGTTC. Translation gives CASSPYRVDPLPSF. Variable domain in full (rest from reference TRBV9 and TRBJ1-2): DSGVTQTPKHLITATGQRVTLRCSPRSGDLSVYWYQQSLDQGLQFLIQYYNGEERAKGNILERFSAQQFPDLHSELNLSSLELGDSALYFCASSPYRVDPLPSFGSGTRLTVV.

Note on this clonotype: The junction does not match germline at one end; this may be a read error. This sequence joins TRBV28 and TRBJ2-7, with D hard to call. Germline V gives CDR1 MDHEN, CDR2 SYDVKM. CDR3 size: 14 residues. CDR3 amino acids: CASGLNFNSYEQYF. The CDR3, as DNA: TGTGCCAGCGGTTTGAACTTCAATTCCTACGAGCAGTACTTC.

This clonotype is medium-sized in the sample. The rearrangement links TRBV19 to TRBJ2-3; TRBD2 aligns across 7 bases. Germline V CDR1 and CDR2: LNHDA, SQIVND (reference sequence). There are 14 residues in the CDR3. The CDR3 loop is CASREAGNTDTQYF. The DNA for the CDR3 is TGTGCGTCCCGGGAGGCAGGGAACACAGATACGCAGTATTTT.

By sample fraction, this clonotype is large. This chain connects TRBV28 to TRBJ2-7, with D possibly called TRBD1 or TRBD2 (5 bases each). This CDR3 region has 14 residues. Germline V gene lookup returns CDR1 MDHEN and CDR2 SYDVKM. Between the trimmed V and J ends, which lost 5 bases and 3 bases, there was a span of 14 bases. The CDR3 is CASSPGPEYYEQYF. As DNA, the CDR3 is TGTGCCAGCAGTCCGGGACCGGAATACTACGAGCAGTACTTC.

About this clonotype: The conserved final phenylalanine or tryptophan is absent from the CDR3, which likely points to a read error. The J gene is TRBJ2-7, the V gene TRBV28; no firm D call. Trimming took 2 bases from V and 2 from J, leaving 16 bases between them. Looked up from germline, CDR1 is MDHEN and CDR2 is SYDVKM. This CDR3 comprises 16 residues. The CDR3 sequence is CASSLPSVEHPYEQYL. CDR3 sequence (DNA): TGTGCCAGCAGTTTACCCTCTGTTGAGCACCCCTACGAGCAGTACCTC.

The table lists this clonotype with a count of one. Mismatch with germline at one junction end may stem from a read error. The V gene is TRBV5-6, the J gene TRBJ2-2; D may match TRBD1 or TRBD2 (5 bases each). Germline V CDR1 and CDR2: SGHDT, YYEEEE. The CDR3 extends over 13 amino acids. The DNA for the CDR3 is TGTGCCAGTAGCCCAAGGGGACCCGGGGAGCTGTCTTTT. This sequence encodes CASSPRGPGELSF.

By sample fraction, this clonotype is large. The chain carries TRBV29-1 and TRBJ2-7; TRBD2 matches at 11 bases. Germline trimming cut 4 bases from V and 4 bases from J; bases unmatched to any gene: 9. This CDR3 spans 15 amino acids. The germline CDR1 and CDR2 sequences are SQVTM and ANQGSEA. The chain's CDR3 is CSVASGRTTPYEQYF. As DNA, the CDR3 is TGCAGCGTTGCTAGCGGGAGGACTACTCCTTACGAGCAGTACTTC.

This clonotype ranks as large. This chain links TRBV29-1 with TRBJ1-2; a possible D gene is TRBD1 (6 bases). CDR1 is SQVTM and CDR2 is ANQGSEA in the germline V gene. CDR3 length: 13 residues. Trimming shortened V by 3 bases and J by 8 bases, and 16 bases separated the two germline ends. The CDR3 sequence: CSVEARDTGGYTF. CDR3 in DNA: TGCAGCGTTGAGGCCAGGGACACGGGGGGCTACACCTTC.

This clonotype is medium-sized within its sample. The chain carries TRBV19 and TRBJ2-7; 9 bases map to TRBD1. The CDR3 is 14 residues long. V was pared by 5 bases and J by 2 bases, with 4 bases of the junction left unmatched. Per germline, CDR1 LNHDA and CDR2 SQIVND (reference sequence). The CDR3 here is CASSPGQGAYEQYF. The CDR3 DNA sequence: TGTGCCAGTAGTCCGGGACAGGGTGCCTACGAGCAGTACTTC.